One sample yielded the 22 T cell receptor beta chains listed below, sequenced in a study of cytomegalovirus exposure and HLA in healthy donors. PCR involved 60 Vbeta and 13 Jbeta primers. Clones were sequenced by immunoSEQ multiplex PCR, and TCRdb holds only the in-frame ones, with some missing. Altogether some 78,000 clones are present, roughly 80% being singletons, with the ten largest covering about 34%. Sample: PBMCs. The receptors come from a man aged 45-65 years in good health and CMV-seropositive.

This chain links TRBV19 with TRBJ1-3; TRBD1 might be the D (5 bases). V was trimmed by 6 bases and J by 0 bases, leaving 15 bases between them. Germline CDR1 and CDR2: LNHDA and SQIVND (reference sequence). The CDR3 loop spans 16 amino acids. Here the CDR3 DNA reads TGTGCCAGTAGACGACGGGGGGAATCCTCTGGAAACACCATATATTTT. Protein product: CASRRRGESSGNTIYF.

There are a few counts of this clone. V gene TRBV6-5 combines with J gene TRBJ2-7; perhaps TRBD2 as D (6 bases). Germline V lookup: CDR1 MNHEY, CDR2 SVGAGI. The CDR3 runs to 12 residues. With 6 bases removed from V and 9 bases from J, the gap between germline ends came to 15 bases. The CDR3 region is CASSPTGGMQYF. In DNA, the CDR3 is TGTGCCAGCAGCCCGACTGGGGGGATGCAGTACTTC.

The chain links TRBV7-9 to TRBJ2-3, with 9 bases lining up with TRBD2. The CDR3 covers 14 residues. Germline trimming cut 3 bases from V and 8 bases from J; bases unmatched to any gene: 6. In germline, CDR1 is SEHNR, CDR2 FQNEAQ (reference sequence). Written as DNA, the CDR3 is TGTGCCAGCAGCTTTGGCGGGAGGGAAGGTACGCAGTATTTT. It is translated as CASSFGGREGTQYF. Using reference TRBV7-9 and TRBJ2-3 for the parts outside the CDR3, the full variable domain is DTGVSQNPRHKITKRGQNVTFRCDPISEHNRLYWYRQTLGQGPEFLTYFQNEAQLEKSRLLSDRFSAERPKGSFSTLEIQRTEQGDSAMYLCASSFGGREGTQYFGPGTRLTVL.

This clone was observed a few times. CDR3 residues: CASGGTSGDNEQFF. For the CDR3, the DNA is TGTGCCAGCGGCGGGACTAGCGGGGACAATGAGCAGTTCTTC. V is TRBV6-1 and J is TRBJ2-1, with 13 nucleotides matching TRBD2. The CDR3 covers 14 residues. Germline V gene data show CDR1 as MNHNS and CDR2 as SASEGT. The V segment lost 8 bases and the J segment 5 bases; nucleotides outside the gene matches: 3.

This clone appeared once. The gene calls are TRBV6-5 and TRBJ2-1, with 10 positions matching TRBD2. CDR3 length: 16 amino acids. Trimming took 5 bases from V and 1 from J; bases not matched to a gene: 5. Germline assignment: CDR1 MNHEY and CDR2 SVGAGI. CDR3: CASSHLAGGSYNEQFF. CDR3 sequence (DNA): TGTGCCAGCAGTCACTTAGCGGGAGGATCCTACAATGAGCAGTTCTTC.

The gene calls are TRBV19 and TRBJ2-7, with 7 bases lining up with TRBD2. V was pared by 8 bases and J by 4 bases, with 11 bases of the junction left unmatched. The CDR3 has 14 residues. From germline, CDR1 is LNHDA and CDR2 SQIVND (reference sequence). CDR3 protein: CASADGLAAYEQYF. CDR3 nucleotide sequence: TGTGCCAGTGCCGACGGGCTAGCGGCATACGAGCAGTACTTC.

The V gene is TRBV6-6, the J gene TRBJ1-2; TRBD1 is a possible D gene (5 bases). The germline gives CDR1 MNHNY, CDR2 SVGAGI (reference sequence). V lost 6 bases and J lost 1, with 15 bases in between. This CDR3 comprises 15 residues. The CDR3 protein is CASRSSGANNYGYTF. The CDR3 coding sequence is TGTGCCAGCAGGTCGAGTGGGGCGAATAACTATGGCTACACCTTC.

The chain employs TRBV11-2 and TRBJ2-7, with 11 bases that match TRBD2. Germline values: CDR1 SGHAT, CDR2 FQNNGV. Unmatched junction bases numbered 8, after V lost 4 bases and J lost 3 bases. This CDR3 has 16 amino acids. The CDR3, as DNA: TGTGCCAGCAGCTCTGTCAGGACTAGCGGGTACTACGAGCAGTACTTC. This gives the protein CASSSVRTSGYYEQYF.

The chain couples TRBV19 to TRBJ1-5; no clear D. V lost 4 bases and J 3 bases, leaving 28 bases between the germline ends. CDR3 length: 20 residues. The germline CDR1 and CDR2 sequences are LNHDA and SQIVND (reference sequence). CDR3 region: CASSRHSLPGILRVNQPQHF. Here the CDR3 DNA reads TGTGCCAGTAGTAGACACAGTTTACCCGGTATTCTAAGAGTCAATCAGCCCCAGCATTTT.

The V gene is TRBV19, the J gene TRBJ1-2; possibly TRBD1 for D (5 bases). Germline V gene data show CDR1 as LNHDA and CDR2 as SQIVND (reference sequence). V lost 3 bases and J lost 8, with 13 bases in between. This CDR3 region has 13 residues. CDR3 loop: CASSILGLTGYTF. The CDR3 coding sequence is TGTGCCAGTAGTATCTTGGGACTGACCGGCTACACCTTC.

V usage is TRBV7-9 and J usage is TRBJ1-1; no clear D. Germline assignment: CDR1 SEHNR and CDR2 FQNEAQ (reference sequence). There are 13 residues in the CDR3. V gave up 5 bases and J gave up 5 bases, with 12 bases separating them. The CDR3 is CASSPSAGTEAFF. CDR3 nucleotide sequence: TGTGCCAGCAGCCCATCCGCCGGGACTGAAGCTTTCTTT. The full variable domain, its missing parts supplied by reference TRBV7-9 and TRBJ1-1, is DTGVSQNPRHKITKRGQNVTFRCDPISEHNRLYWYRQTLGQGPEFLTYFQNEAQLEKSRLLSDRFSAERPKGSFSTLEIQRTEQGDSAMYLCASSPSAGTEAFFGQGTRLTVV.

This clone was counted a single time. This chain joins TRBV4-3 and TRBJ2-7; D possibly corresponds to TRBD2 (6 bases). Per the germline V gene, CDR1 is LGHNA and CDR2 is YSLEER. V was trimmed by 3 bases and J by 3 bases, leaving 15 bases between them. The CDR3 covers 15 residues. The CDR3 DNA reads TGCGCCAGCAGCCAGCGGACGGGAGACTTCTACGAGCAGTACTTC. Its translation: CASSQRTGDFYEQYF.

This clone was counted only a few times. The chain combines TRBV21-1 with TRBJ2-7; no check of the table's D call, TRBD1, against the DNA was made. TRBV21-1 is a known pseudogene. The CDR3 has 22 residues. Here the CDR3 reads CASSKVAGPGHRSFLFFCEQYF. As DNA, the CDR3 is TGTGCCAGCAGCAAAGTGGCAGGCCCAGGCCATCGTTCCTTTCTCTTTTTCTGCGAGCAGTACTTC.

The chain couples TRBV5-4 to TRBJ2-1; D possibly corresponds to TRBD2 (6 bases). In germline, CDR1 is SGHNT, CDR2 YYREEE (reference sequence). This CDR3 is 15 amino acids long. V was trimmed by 8 bases and J by 4 bases, leaving 19 bases between them. CDR3 protein: CASRGGEGFYNEQFF. Written as DNA, the CDR3 is TGTGCCAGTCGAGGAGGGGAAGGTTTTTACAATGAGCAGTTCTTC.

This clone was seen just once. This chain joins TRBV10-3 and TRBJ2-7; the D gene is possibly TRBD2 (6 bases). CDR3 length equals 14 residues. The ends were cut back, 1 base at V and 7 bases at J, with 14 bases in the middle. Germline V gene sequence: CDR1 ENHRY, CDR2 SYGVKD. The DNA of the CDR3 is TGTGCCATCAGTGAGTTGGAGGGCCTAATGGAGCAGTACTTC. Translated: CAISELEGLMEQYF.

This chain connects TRBV30 to TRBJ2-3; 11 nucleotides align to TRBD2. The CDR3 is made up of 18 amino acids. V dropped 4 bases and J dropped 4; count of bases not matched to a gene: 16. Germline CDR1 is GTSNPN and CDR2 is SVGIG (reference sequence). The CDR3 DNA reads as TGTGCCTGGAATAATGGGCCTAGCGGGAGGTGGATCGCAGATACGCAGTATTTT. This gives the protein CAWNNGPSGRWIADTQYF.

This chain connects TRBV7-3 to TRBJ2-6, with D possibly TRBD1 on 5 matching bases. Per germline, CDR1 SGHTA and CDR2 FQGTGA. Trimming pared 3 bases from V and 4 bases from J, leaving 10 bases between. CDR3 length equals 15 residues. The DNA for the CDR3 is TGTGCCAGCAGCTTGGTAGGGGCCGGGGCCAACGTCCTGACTTTC. It encodes CASSLVGAGANVLTF. The full variable domain, its missing parts supplied by reference TRBV7-3 and TRBJ2-6, is GAGVSQTPSNKVTEKGKYVELRCDPISGHTALYWYRQSLGQGPEFLIYFQGTGAADDSGLPNDRFFAVRPEGSVSTLKIQRTERGDSAVYLCASSLVGAGANVLTFGAGSRLTVL.

This clone was counted a single time. This rearrangement joins TRBV27 to TRBJ2-1; perhaps TRBD1 as D (5 bases). The ends were cut back, 1 base at V and 1 base at J, with 11 bases in the middle. Germline CDR1 reads MNHEY; CDR2 reads SMNVEV (reference sequence). CDR3 length equals 16 residues. The CDR3 region has the DNA TGTGCCAGCAGTTTATTTGCCCAGGGATCCTACAATGAGCAGTTCTTC. Protein: CASSLFAQGSYNEQFF.

In this sample, this clone turned up a few times. This chain joins TRBV7-2 and TRBJ2-7; 13 nucleotides agree with TRBD2. CDR3 size: 14 residues. With V trimmed by 7 bases and J by 4 bases, 4 bases remained unmatched. Germline V gives CDR1 SGHTA, CDR2 FQGNSA. The CDR3 reads CASNQLAGGYEQYF. The CDR3 coding sequence is TGTGCCAGCAACCAACTAGCGGGAGGGTACGAGCAGTACTTC.

J is TRBJ2-2 and V is TRBV6-1; no definite D call. The CDR3 has 11 amino acids. Germline assignment: CDR1 MNHNS and CDR2 SASEGT. V was shortened by 2 bases and J by 7 bases, with 2 bases between the two germline ends. CDR3 DNA: TGTGCCAGCAGTGAATACGGGGAGCTGTTTTTT. Residues: CASSEYGELFF.

This clone has only one observation. V and J are TRBV2 and TRBJ1-2; 7 nucleotides match TRBD1. From germline, CDR1 is SNHLY and CDR2 FYNNEI. V was pared by 4 bases and J by 8 bases, with 7 bases of the junction left unmatched. The CDR3 covers 13 residues. For the CDR3, the DNA is TGTGCCAGCAGTGGTGAGGGGGCGATCGGCTACACCTTC. Amino acid sequence: CASSGEGAIGYTF.

The chain uses TRBV5-1 and TRBJ2-2; D gene ambiguous. The V end was cut by 5 bases, the J end by 3 bases, with 5 bases between. The CDR3 extends over 12 amino acids. Per the germline V gene, CDR1 is SGHRS and CDR2 is YFSETQ. CDR3 region: CASRIDTGELFF. In nucleotides, the CDR3 is TGCGCCAGCAGAATAGACACCGGGGAGCTGTTTTTT. Based on the CDR3 plus reference TRBV5-1 and TRBJ2-2, the full variable domain is KAGVTQTPRYLIKTRGQQVTLSCSPISGHRSVSWYQQTPGQGLQFLFEYFSETQRNKGNFPGRFSGRQFSNSRSEMNVSTLELGDSALYLCASRIDTGELFFGEGSRLTVL.